The entry below gives a single T cell receptor beta chain sequence along with its context. Its antigen is undetermined. This specimen belongs to a study of T-cell memory formation after mild COVID-19. The wider study: TCR clusters were mostly donor specific.

TCRdb called the 5' RACE reads again in MiXCR, with one record for every CDR3 protein. The repertoire consists of around 100,000 distinct CDR3 sequences, with about 20% occurring once and the leading ten covering about 38%. Germline CDR1 is SGHTA and CDR2 is FQGNSA. The CDR3 has 13 residues. The V end was cut by 3 bases, the J end by 4 bases, with 9 bases between. Broader study findings: The appearance of some responding clones in pre-infection memory suggested that cross-reactive memory joined. The authors did not confirm SARS-CoV-2 specificity of second-wave clones peaking day 37. For contracting clones, CD4+ ones sat mainly in CM and EM, CD8+ in EMRA.

V and J are TRBV7-2 and TRBJ1-1; D is perhaps TRBD1 (6 bases). The TCR sequence derives from a man aged 18 to 29 who had mild COVID-19 (a few samples of this study predate the infection). Cell type and time point are not known. Sample: PBMCs or a T cell subset sorted from them (not recorded which). CDR3 loop: CASSFGQPTEAFF. In DNA form, the CDR3 reads TGTGCCAGCAGCTTTGGACAGCCCACTGAAGCTTTCTTT.